Each of the 32 T cell receptor beta chains below was sequenced from the same sample in a study of blood T cell repertoires in COVID-19. Using immunoSEQ multiplex PCR, the repertoire was profiled, and TCRdb retains in-frame clones only, with some absent. The data contain over 60,000 clones, over 80% of them singletons. Sequenced material: peripheral blood. Source of these receptors: a human donor in a cohort sampled during active COVID-19.

The rearrangement joins TRBV19 to TRBJ1-3; D is perhaps TRBD1 (6 bases). Germline CDR1 is LNHDA and CDR2 is SQIVND (reference sequence). The V gene lost 5 bases and the J gene lost 0 bases, with 8 bases spanning the gap. There are 14 residues in the CDR3. CDR3 sequence (DNA): TGTGCCAGTAGTCAGGGGATCTCTGGAAACACCATATATTTT. Its translation: CASSQGISGNTIYF.

This clone was detected a few times. The chain links TRBV12-3 or TRBV12-4 to TRBJ1-4; D is unclear. This CDR3 has 13 amino acids. Trimming took off 2 bases at V and 6 bases at J, with 7 bases between the two ends. CDR3 nucleotide sequence: TGTGCCAGCAGTTTAACCAGTGATGAAAAACTGTTTTTT. This translates into CASSLTSDEKLFF.

This chain joins TRBV7-2 and TRBJ2-7; D is unclear. The CDR3 has 16 residues. Between the trimmed V and J ends, which lost 4 bases and 5 bases, there was a span of 21 bases. Germline V gene sequence: CDR1 SGHTA, CDR2 FQGNSA. The CDR3 spells CASSSPLVLAVDEQYF. The CDR3 coding sequence is TGTGCCAGCAGCTCCCCGTTAGTGTTGGCGGTCGACGAGCAGTACTTC.

The chain employs TRBV10-3 and TRBJ1-3; 7 nucleotides align to TRBD1. The CDR3 extends over 15 amino acids. The germline V gene has CDR1 ENHRY and CDR2 SYGVKD. Trimming took 2 bases from V and 5 from J; bases not matched to a gene: 6. CDR3 DNA: TGTGCCATCAGTGAGATCCCGGGACAGAGAAACACCATATATTTT. Translating gives CAISEIPGQRNTIYF.

This sequence joins TRBV4-3 and TRBJ1-4; no reliable D call. Trimming left V 0 bases short and J 7 bases short, with 15 bases between. The CDR3 covers 16 residues. Germline V CDR1 and CDR2: LGHNA, YSLEER. CDR3 loop: CASSQDYGGPLEKLFF. The CDR3 DNA is TGCGCCAGCAGCCAAGATTATGGAGGCCCTCTTGAAAAACTGTTTTTT.

DNA of the CDR3: TGCGCCAGCAGCTTGCGGGGAGATTGGGATTCACCCCTCCACTTT. This codes for CASSLRGDWDSPLHF. The rearrangement uses TRBV5-1 and TRBJ1-6; D unclear. V lost 1 base and J 8 bases, leaving 13 bases between the germline ends. Germline V gene sequence: CDR1 SGHRS, CDR2 YFSETQ. The CDR3 is made up of 15 amino acids.

The chain combines TRBV9 with TRBJ2-1, with 8 bases lining up with TRBD1. This CDR3 is built from 15 residues. Germline V gene sequence: CDR1 SGDLS, CDR2 YYNGEE. V shed 0 bases, J shed 7 bases, and the junction held 6 bases outside the gene matches. The CDR3 protein is CASSVAGGEWNEQFF. CDR3 DNA sequence: TGTGCCAGCAGCGTAGCAGGGGGCGAGTGGAATGAGCAGTTCTTC.

The chain recombines TRBV7-8 with TRBJ2-3, with TRBD2 matching over 14 bases. Germline V CDR1 and CDR2: SGHVS, FQNEAQ. The CDR3 spans 16 residues. V shed 3 bases and J 4 bases; nucleotides not matched to a gene: 3. Here the CDR3 reads CASSFRTSGGPDTQYF. The CDR3 DNA reads as TGTGCCAGCAGCTTCCGGACTAGCGGGGGGCCAGATACGCAGTATTTT.

J is TRBJ1-4 and V is TRBV5-1, with 7 bases that match TRBD1. The V and J ends lost 0 bases and 7 bases, in that order; junction bases with no gene match: 6. Germline values: CDR1 SGHRS, CDR2 YFSETQ. CDR3 length: 15 residues. Here the CDR3 reads CASSLAWRTGEKLFF. In DNA form, the CDR3 reads TGCGCCAGCAGCTTGGCATGGCGGACAGGTGAAAAACTGTTTTTT.

The chain has TRBV5-1 and TRBJ2-5; D is unresolved. Trimming cost V 5 bases and J 3 bases, with 5 bases left between them. This CDR3 comprises 11 residues. Germline assignment: CDR1 SGHRS and CDR2 YFSETQ. CDR3 sequence: CASRLEETQYF. The CDR3 bases are TGCGCCAGCAGACTGGAAGAGACCCAGTACTTC.

This clone was counted only a few times. The chain is built from TRBV6-2 or TRBV6-3 and TRBJ2-7, with D possibly TRBD2 on 6 matching bases. The CDR3 consists of 14 residues. The V and J ends lost 5 bases and 3 bases respectively, with 14 bases between them. Germline CDR1 reads MNHEY; CDR2 reads SVGEGT. Here the CDR3 DNA reads TGTGCCAGCAGTCAGGCCCGGGACTTCTACGAGCAGTACTTC. This translates into CASSQARDFYEQYF.

V is TRBV6-5 and J is TRBJ1-2; the match to TRBD1 covers 7 bases. This CDR3 contains 15 residues. The germline V gene encodes CDR1 MNHEY and CDR2 SVGAGI. V shed 6 bases, J shed 7 bases, and the junction held 14 bases outside the gene matches. CDR3 residues: CASRFDRAIVGGYTF. The CDR3 region has the DNA TGTGCCAGCAGATTCGACAGGGCGATTGTGGGTGGCTACACCTTC.

This rearrangement joins TRBV7-6 to TRBJ2-5, with 11 bases aligning to TRBD2. The CDR3 runs 15 residues. Germline loops: CDR1 SGHVS, CDR2 FNYEAQ. Trimming cost V 5 bases and J 6 bases; bases outside gene matches: 8. The CDR3 nucleotides are TGTGCCAGCAGCCTGACTAGCGGGGACCTTCAGACCCAGTACTTC. It is translated as CASSLTSGDLQTQYF.

The CDR3 sequence: CASSLTTGFTISGNTIYF. CDR3 DNA: TGTGCCAGCAGCTTGACGACAGGTTTCACGATCTCTGGAAACACCATATATTTT. The V and J genes are TRBV13 and TRBJ1-3; weak D call: TRBD1 (6 bases). Germline V CDR1 and CDR2: PRHDT, FYEKMQ (reference sequence). V lost 3 bases, J lost 0 bases, and 18 bases lay in between. The CDR3 sequence is 18 residues long.

The chain employs TRBV3-1 (or the pseudogene TRBV3-2) and TRBJ1-4, with D unclear. Germline loops: CDR1 LGHDT, CDR2 YNNKEL (reference sequence). The CDR3 has 15 residues. V lost 0 bases to trimming and J lost 0 bases, with 5 bases between them. Here the CDR3 DNA reads TGTGCCAGCAGCCAAGACCGAGCAACTAATGAAAAACTGTTTTTT. Translating it yields CASSQDRATNEKLFF.

V is TRBV4-1 and J is TRBJ1-5; 10 nucleotides agree with TRBD1. Unmatched junction bases numbered 13, after V lost 2 bases and J lost 6 bases. Germline V gives CDR1 MGHRA, CDR2 YSYEKL. This CDR3 contains 18 residues. The CDR3: CASSQPREGTGASQPQHF. CDR3 nucleotides: TGCGCCAGCAGCCAACCCCGGGAGGGGACAGGGGCTAGTCAGCCCCAGCATTTT.

This chain uses TRBV4-1 with TRBJ1-2; D uncertain. The CDR3 totals 14 residues. V was shortened by 0 bases and J by 10 bases, with 15 bases between the two germline ends. The germline gives CDR1 MGHRA, CDR2 YSYEKL. CDR3 residues: CASSQEVTPGFYTF. The CDR3 DNA follows: TGCGCCAGCAGCCAAGAGGTGACCCCAGGCTTCTACACCTTC.

For the CDR3, the DNA is TGTGCCAGCAGTCCACTAGCGGGAAATGACTACGAGCAGTACTTC. Its translation is CASSPLAGNDYEQYF. This chain joins TRBV6-2 or TRBV6-3 and TRBJ2-7; TRBD2 aligns across 10 bases. The CDR3 has 15 amino acids. V was pared by 5 bases and J by 3 bases, with 7 bases of the junction left unmatched. CDR1 is MNHEY, CDR2 SVGEGT, per germline.

The rearrangement joins TRBV6-5 to TRBJ2-7; D is uncertain. Germline CDR1 is MNHEY and CDR2 is SVGAGI. The CDR3 covers 13 residues. Trimming pared 8 bases from V and 5 bases from J, leaving 16 bases between. The CDR3 sequence: CASPFSGSHEQYF. The CDR3 region has the DNA TGTGCCAGCCCGTTTTCCGGGTCGCACGAGCAGTACTTC.

This chain links TRBV6-4 with TRBJ1-5; D might be TRBD1 (6 bases). Between the trimmed V and J ends, which lost 3 bases and 1 base, there was a span of 10 bases. In germline, CDR1 is MRHNA, CDR2 SNTAGT. This CDR3 region has 15 residues. The DNA of the CDR3 is TGTGCCAGCAGTGAAGAGGGGGGGAGCAATCAGCCCCAGCATTTT. Translation: CASSEEGGSNQPQHF.

This chain links TRBV6-2 or TRBV6-3 with TRBJ1-1; D unclear. Trimming pared 0 bases from V and 10 bases from J, leaving 9 bases between. This CDR3 is built from 12 residues. Germline-derived CDR1 and CDR2 are MNHEY and SVGEGT. Written as DNA, the CDR3 is TGTGCCAGCAGTTACTCGCGGTTGGGAGCTTTCTTT. Translation: CASSYSRLGAFF.

V is TRBV27 and J is TRBJ1-5, with D possibly matching TRBD1 (5 bases). Germline assignment: CDR1 MNHEY and CDR2 SMNVEV (reference sequence). This CDR3 has 14 residues. V was pared by 5 bases and J by 7 bases, with 15 bases between. CDR3 region: CASSPGGAGQPQHF. In nucleotides, the CDR3 is TGTGCCAGCAGTCCGGGTGGGGCTGGGCAGCCCCAGCATTTT.

The chain joins TRBV9 to TRBJ2-3; D is undetermined. The CDR3 runs to 13 residues. CDR1 and CDR2 from the germline V gene are SGDLS and YYNGEE. With 6 bases removed from V and 5 bases from J, the gap between germline ends came to 13 bases. The CDR3 region is CASTLSPEDTQYF. The CDR3 DNA is TGTGCCAGCACCCTCTCCCCAGAAGATACGCAGTATTTT.

This clone showed up just a few times. The chain links TRBV7-3 to TRBJ1-1; D not certain. There are 14 residues in the CDR3. Trimming stripped 2 bases from V and 4 bases from J, with 11 bases between. In germline, CDR1 is SGHTA, CDR2 FQGTGA. The CDR3 coding sequence is TGTGCCAGCAGCTTAGAGAGGTTCGGCACTGAAGCTTTCTTT. As protein: CASSLERFGTEAFF.

In its sample, this clone was seen a few times. V gene TRBV7-9 combines with J gene TRBJ2-5, with D maybe TRBD1 (6 bases). Trimming took 4 bases from V and 9 from J, leaving 21 bases between them. Germline CDR1 reads SEHNR; CDR2 reads FQNEAQ (reference sequence). This CDR3 is 15 amino acids long. The chain's CDR3 is CASSSNTDRSSPQYF. CDR3 DNA: TGTGCCAGCAGCTCAAATACCGACAGGAGCAGCCCCCAGTACTTC.

The V gene is TRBV4-1, the J gene TRBJ1-5; the D gene is possibly TRBD1 (5 bases). V was trimmed by 0 bases and J by 7 bases, leaving 10 bases between them. Germline V gives CDR1 MGHRA, CDR2 YSYEKL. This CDR3 comprises 14 residues. The CDR3 DNA is TGCGCCAGCAGCCAAGACAGGGACTGGCAGCCCCAGCATTTT. It yields the protein CASSQDRDWQPQHF.

This CDR3 reads CASSTRTGENTGELFF. The DNA for the CDR3 is TGTGCCAGCAGCACCAGGACAGGGGAAAACACCGGGGAGCTGTTTTTT. V is TRBV11-3 and J is TRBJ2-2; 9 bases align to TRBD1. Per the germline V gene, CDR1 is SGHNT and CDR2 is YENEEA. This CDR3 contains 16 residues. V lost 5 bases and J lost 2; bases outside the gene matches: 6.

CDR3 bases: TGTGCCAGCAGGTTAAACAGGGAACAAGAGACCCAGTACTTC. Translation: CASRLNREQETQYF. The chain carries TRBV7-2 and TRBJ2-5, with D perhaps matching TRBD1 (6 bases). The CDR3 covers 14 residues. CDR1 and CDR2 from the germline V gene are SGHTA and FQGNSA. Trimming left V 6 bases short and J 2 bases short, with 13 bases between.

The J gene is TRBJ2-7, the V gene TRBV10-3; 16 nucleotides align to TRBD2. The CDR3 is 17 amino acids. The germline V gene has CDR1 ENHRY and CDR2 SYGVKD. V was clipped by 6 bases and J by 7 bases; unmatched bases: 12. CDR3 sequence (DNA): TGTGCCATCAGCCCTCATACTATGGGACTAGCGGGAGGGGAGCAGTACTTC. Its protein product is CAISPHTMGLAGGEQYF.

V and J are TRBV13 and TRBJ2-7, with TRBD2 identical over 11 bases. The length of the CDR3 is 15 residues. V dropped 3 bases and J dropped 4; count of bases not matched to a gene: 5. Germline CDR1 is PRHDT and CDR2 is FYEKMQ (reference sequence). This CDR3 reads CASSFGTSGEYEQYF. The CDR3, as DNA: TGTGCCAGCAGCTTCGGGACTAGCGGTGAATACGAGCAGTACTTC.

The chain employs TRBV2 and TRBJ1-2; tentative D call: TRBD1 (5 bases). Germline CDR1 SNHLY, CDR2 FYNNEI. Trimming shortened V by 4 bases and J by 5 bases, and 14 bases separated the two germline ends. The CDR3 length is 14 residues. The CDR3 DNA reads TGTGCCAGCAGTGGGGGGGAGTTTGCTTATGGCTACACCTTC. This gives the protein CASSGGEFAYGYTF.

The CDR3 protein is CAWSREAPTYEQYF. In DNA, the CDR3 is TGTGCCTGGAGTCGCGAGGCTCCAACCTACGAGCAGTACTTC. This chain connects TRBV30 to TRBJ2-7; D gene ambiguous. This CDR3 region has 14 residues. Germline lookup yields CDR1 GTSNPN and CDR2 SVGIG (reference sequence). V gave up 2 bases and J gave up 2 bases, with 13 bases separating them. Looking up the rest from reference TRBV30 and TRBJ2-7 gives the full variable domain: SQTIHQWPATLVQPVGSPLSLECTVEGTSNPNLYWYRQAAGRGLQLLFYSVGIGQISSEVPQNLSASRPQDRQFILSSKKLLLSDSGFYLCAWSREAPTYEQYFGPGTRLTVT.